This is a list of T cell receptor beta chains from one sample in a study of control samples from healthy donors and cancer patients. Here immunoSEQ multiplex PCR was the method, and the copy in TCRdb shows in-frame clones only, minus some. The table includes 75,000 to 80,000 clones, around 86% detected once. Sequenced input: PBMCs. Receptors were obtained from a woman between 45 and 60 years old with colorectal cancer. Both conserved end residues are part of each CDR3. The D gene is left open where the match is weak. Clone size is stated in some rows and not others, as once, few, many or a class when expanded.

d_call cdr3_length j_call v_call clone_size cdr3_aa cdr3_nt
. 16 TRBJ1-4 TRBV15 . CATSRSPGRGNEKLFF TGTGCCACCAGCAGGAGCCCGGGCCGGGGGAATGAAAAACTGTTTTTT
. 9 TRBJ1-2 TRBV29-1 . CSVEYGYTF TGCAGCGTTGAATATGGCTACACCTTC
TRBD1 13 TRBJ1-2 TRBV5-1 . CASSYGTGGGYTF TGCGCCAGCAGCTACGGGACAGGTGGCGGCTACACCTTC
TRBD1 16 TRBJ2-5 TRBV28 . CASSNRDRGYPETQYF TGTGCCAGCAGTAACCGGGACAGGGGCTACCCGGAGACCCAGTACTTC
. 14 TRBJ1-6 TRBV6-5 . CASSTGTLNSPLHF TGTGCCAGCAGCACCGGGACACTAAATTCACCCCTCCACTTT
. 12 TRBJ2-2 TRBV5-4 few CASSRLPGELFF TGTGCCAGCAGCCGACTGCCCGGGGAGCTGTTTTTT
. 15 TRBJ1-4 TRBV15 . CATRAGTRSGEKLFF TGTGCCACCAGGGCCGGGACACGGTCGGGTGAAAAACTGTTTTTT
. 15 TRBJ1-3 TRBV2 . CASSIQIFSGNTIYF TGTGCCAGCAGTATACAGATCTTCTCTGGAAACACCATATATTTT
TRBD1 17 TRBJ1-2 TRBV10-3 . CAISETHRQGWDYGYTF TGTGCCATCAGTGAGACGCACAGACAGGGTTGGGACTATGGCTACACCTTC
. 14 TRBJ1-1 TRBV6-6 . CASSLGAVGTEAFF TGTGCCAGCAGCCTGGGGGCAGTGGGCACTGAAGCTTTCTTT
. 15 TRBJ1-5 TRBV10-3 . CAISESPGEDQPQHF TGTGCCATCAGTGAGTCCCCTGGCGAGGATCAGCCCCAGCATTTT
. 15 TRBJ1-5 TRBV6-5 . CASSKGRAGNQPQHF TGTGCCAGCAGTAAGGGCAGGGCCGGCAATCAGCCCCAGCATTTT
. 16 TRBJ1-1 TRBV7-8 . CASSLAMGEGNTEAFF TGTGCCAGCAGCTTAGCCATGGGGGAGGGGAACACTGAAGCTTTCTTT
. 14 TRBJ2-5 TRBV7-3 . CASSPQGPQETQYF TGTGCCAGCAGCCCACAGGGTCCCCAAGAGACCCAGTACTTC
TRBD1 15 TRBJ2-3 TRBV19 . CASRRDRDRTDTQYF TGTGCCAGTAGGAGGGACAGGGATCGCACAGATACGCAGTATTTT
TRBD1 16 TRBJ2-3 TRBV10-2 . CASSETRTGWADTQYF TGCGCCAGCAGTGAAACAAGGACAGGGTGGGCAGATACGCAGTATTTT
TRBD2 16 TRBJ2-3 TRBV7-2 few CASSLELAGGVDTQYF TGTGCCAGCAGCCTGGAGCTAGCGGGGGGAGTAGATACGCAGTATTTT
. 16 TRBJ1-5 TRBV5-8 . CASSPARGSSNQPQHF TGTGCCAGCAGCCCGGCGAGGGGGTCTAGCAATCAGCCCCAGCATTTT
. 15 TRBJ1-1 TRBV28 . CASSLPGLGGTEAFF TGTGCCAGCAGCCTACCGGGCCTAGGCGGCACTGAAGCTTTCTTT
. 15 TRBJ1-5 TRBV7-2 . CASSAQGNSNQPQHF TGTGCCAGCAGCGCGCAGGGAAATAGCAATCAGCCCCAGCATTTT
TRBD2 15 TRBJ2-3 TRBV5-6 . CASSPLAGGSDTQYF TGTGCCAGCAGTCCGCTAGCGGGGGGGTCAGATACGCAGTATTTT
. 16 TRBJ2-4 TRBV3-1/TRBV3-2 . CASSLGYRAAKNIQYF TGTGCCAGCAGCCTGGGTTACAGGGCCGCCAAAAACATTCAGTACTTC
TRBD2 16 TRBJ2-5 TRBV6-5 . CASSYALAGGQETQYF TGTGCCAGCAGTTATGCACTAGCGGGGGGTCAAGAGACCCAGTACTTC
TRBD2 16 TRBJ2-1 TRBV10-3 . CAISPTLAGGNNEQFF TGTGCCATCAGCCCCACTCTAGCGGGGGGGAACAATGAGCAGTTCTTC
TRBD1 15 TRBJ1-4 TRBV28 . CASSRPATGNEKLFF TGTGCCAGCAGTCGGCCCGCGACAGGGAACGAAAAACTGTTTTTT
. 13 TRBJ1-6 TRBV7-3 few CASSLEGGNPLHF TGTGCCAGCAGCTTAGAGGGCGGTAACCCCCTCCACTTT
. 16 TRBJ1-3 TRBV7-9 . CASSLDGTLSGNTIYF TGTGCCAGCAGCTTAGACGGGACTCTGTCTGGAAACACCATATATTTT
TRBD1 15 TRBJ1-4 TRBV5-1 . CASSLVTGANEKLFF TGCGCCAGCAGCTTGGTAACAGGGGCAAATGAAAAACTGTTTTTT
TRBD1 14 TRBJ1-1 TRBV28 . CASSLPQGAAEAFF TGTGCCAGCAGCTTACCACAGGGGGCCGCTGAAGCTTTCTTT
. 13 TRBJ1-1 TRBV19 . CASSSVGYTEAFF TGTGCCAGTAGTAGTGTTGGGTACACTGAAGCTTTCTTT
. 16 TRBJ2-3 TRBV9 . CASSLTPGGLADTQYF TGTGCCAGCAGCCTCACCCCAGGGGGACTGGCAGATACGCAGTATTTT
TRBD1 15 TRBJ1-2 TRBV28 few CASSSHRGGDYGYTF TGTGCCAGCAGTTCCCACAGGGGAGGGGACTATGGCTACACCTTC